Sequencing of this T cell receptor beta chain was carried out in a study of T-cell reconstitution after alpha-beta-depleted transplantation in children. Preparation of the TCRbeta library used unique molecular identifiers. TCRdb processed the PCR reads anew with MiXCR; each CDR3 protein has one entry. The sample yields around 200,000 distinct CDR3 sequences, 11% seen once. CDR3 size: 14 residues. The germline V gene encodes CDR1 SGHRS and CDR2 YFSETQ. After removal of 7 bases from V and 5 bases from J, the junction contained 9 bases not matched to a gene. Many counts were recorded for this clonotype. The chain is built from TRBV5-1 and TRBJ2-5, with 9 bases identical to TRBD2. This specimen consisted of PBMCs, obtained before TCRalphabeta/CD19-depleted stem cell transplant. The TCR sequence derives from a child younger than two with acute myeloid leukemia, due to receive a stem cell transplant. CDR3 in amino acids: CASLPLAGMETQYF. CDR3 nucleotides: TGCGCCAGCCTCCCCCTAGCGGGAATGGAGACCCAGTACTTC.